This T cell receptor (beta chain) appears in the sequencing data of a study of cytomegalovirus exposure and HLA in healthy donors. Broader study findings: The CMV antigen specificity of a few CMV-associated chains was confirmed through in vitro analysis.

Only in-frame clones appear in the TCRdb table, and some are missing; sequencing was by immunoSEQ multiplex PCR. The table includes 52,000 or so clones, roughly nine tenths detected once. Trimming pared 7 bases from V and 1 base from J, leaving 13 bases between. The CDR3 covers 14 residues. Germline V CDR1 and CDR2: LNHDA, SQIVND (reference sequence). Of note for this clone: Its antigen is as yet unknown.

The receptor was derived from a young woman in good health and CMV-seronegative. The rearrangement links TRBV19 to TRBJ1-1; tentatively, D is TRBD1 (5 bases). Sequences were obtained from PBMCs. The CDR3 sequence is CASTDRQKNTEAFF. The CDR3 bases are TGTGCCAGTACCGATAGACAGAAGAACACTGAAGCTTTCTTT.